This T cell receptor (beta chain) was identified in a study of OX40 agonist ivuxolimab in advanced cancers. Study-level information: Prior checkpoint blockade (anti-PD-1, anti-PD-L1 or anti-CTLA-4) was permitted; over 30% had it. Three patients, one with hepatocellular carcinoma and two with cutaneous melanoma, responded partially. Findings and limits, study-wide: It was not determined which antigens were specifically recognized by the peripheral T cells that had undergone clonal expansion. Partial responders at 0.1-3.0 mg/kg showed near-lowest clonal expansion.

Comment on this clone: Antigen specificity is unknown.

The table came from immunoSEQ multiplex PCR; TCRdb's copy has only in-frame clones and leaves some out. The profile shows about 94,000 clones, more than 75% of them singletons. The V end was cut by 6 bases, the J end by 7 bases, with 10 bases between. The CDR3 extends over 12 amino acids. Germline CDR1 reads GTSNPN; CDR2 reads SVGIG (reference sequence). The chain couples TRBV30 to TRBJ1-6, with D unresolved. This clonotype was obtained from an adult with an advanced solid tumor such as melanoma, head and neck, liver or kidney cancer. The sample in question was CD4+ or CD8+ T cells sorted from blood, obtained in a trial of the OX40 agonist ivuxolimab. This CDR3 is CACGLRNSPLHF. CDR3 nucleotides: TGTGCCTGCGGTTTACGGAATTCACCCCTCCACTTT.